These 16 T cell receptor beta chains were sequenced from one sample in a study of T cell repertoires in cytomegalovirus infection. TCRdb called the reads again in MiXCR, with one record for every CDR3 protein. The sample yields around 490,000 distinct CDR3 sequences, about 26% seen once. The specimen sequenced was PBMCs. Receptor source: a human donor in good health (CMV status not recorded). Some clones in this sample may be carry-over from other donors' samples.

J is TRBJ2-3 and V is TRBV24-1; unclear D gene. The CDR3 contains 13 residues. The germline V gene has CDR1 KGHDR and CDR2 SFDVKD. The V end lost 2 bases, the J end lost 2 bases, and 4 bases lay between the germline ends. CDR3 protein: CATSDSVTDTQYF. As DNA, the CDR3 is TGTGCCACCAGTGATTCGGTCACAGATACGCAGTATTTT.

This rearrangement joins TRBV6-5 to TRBJ2-5, with D perhaps matching TRBD1 (6 bases). This CDR3 spans 14 amino acids. CDR1 and CDR2 from the germline V gene are MNHEY and SVGAGI. V lost 5 bases and J lost 2, with 12 bases in between. The CDR3 protein is CASSPDRIQETQYF. The CDR3 coding sequence is TGTGCCAGCAGTCCAGACAGGATACAAGAGACCCAGTACTTC.

Here the CDR3 reads CASSFPGTSASNTGELFF. CDR3 bases: TGTGCCAGCAGCTTTCCCGGGACTAGCGCGTCGAACACCGGGGAGCTGTTTTTT. This chain uses TRBV11-2 with TRBJ2-2; 10 bases line up with TRBD2. The CDR3 runs 18 residues. Germline values: CDR1 SGHAT, CDR2 FQNNGV. V dropped 3 bases and J dropped 0; count of bases not matched to a gene: 7.

The chain combines TRBV20-1 with TRBJ1-5; D is perhaps TRBD1 (5 bases). There are 15 residues in the CDR3. Trimming removed 0 bases from V and 3 bases from J, with 12 bases in between. Germline CDR1 reads DFQATT; CDR2 reads SNEGSKA (reference sequence). The CDR3: CSARDLGGVNQPQHF. The CDR3 DNA reads TGCAGTGCTAGAGATTTGGGAGGGGTCAATCAGCCCCAGCATTTT.

Many counts were recorded for this clonotype. The CDR3 DNA reads TGTGCCAGCAGTCCCGGGGTCGCCTACGAGCAGTACGTC. Protein product: CASSPGVAYEQYV. The rearrangement links TRBV7-2 to TRBJ2-7; D possibly corresponds to TRBD2 (5 bases). Germline V gives CDR1 SGHTA, CDR2 FQGNSA. The CDR3 has 13 amino acids. The germline V and J ends were trimmed by 6 bases and 2 bases, with 11 bases remaining between them.

The chain recombines TRBV4-3 with TRBJ2-1, with 7 bases matching TRBD2. Per germline, CDR1 LGHNA and CDR2 YSLEER. Unmatched junction bases numbered 6, after V lost 5 bases and J lost 5 bases. The CDR3 runs 14 residues. DNA of the CDR3: TGCGCCAGCAGCGCATGGGGGGGAAACAATGAGCAGTTCTTC. It translates to CASSAWGGNNEQFF.

V gene TRBV18 combines with J gene TRBJ2-1; no definite D call. Trimming took off 3 bases at V and 1 base at J, with 10 bases between the two ends. The germline gives CDR1 KGHSH, CDR2 LQKENI. This CDR3 spans 15 amino acids. The CDR3 DNA reads TGTGCCAGCTCACCCACAGCGCCATCCTACAATGAGCAGTTCTTC. Translating it yields CASSPTAPSYNEQFF.

This clonotype was detected only a few times. This chain links TRBV19 with TRBJ2-5, with D possibly matching TRBD1 (7 bases). With 5 bases removed from V and 9 bases from J, the gap between germline ends came to 19 bases. Germline loops: CDR1 LNHDA, CDR2 SQIVND (reference sequence). The CDR3 has 14 amino acids. CDR3 nucleotides: TGTGCCAGTAGTCCTCCGGGACAGTGGAGGGCCCAGTACTTC. Its translation: CASSPPGQWRAQYF.

This clonotype was observed a few times. The chain employs TRBV6-2 or TRBV6-3 and TRBJ2-1; D is ambiguous. Trimming left V 5 bases short and J 4 bases short, with 6 bases between. The germline V gene has CDR1 MNHEY and CDR2 SVGEGT. This CDR3 has 12 amino acids. The CDR3 coding sequence is TGTGCCAGCAGTGGGCAATACAATGAGCAGTTCTTC. The encoded protein is CASSGQYNEQFF.

V is TRBV24-1 and J is TRBJ1-5, with TRBD1 identical over 10 bases. Per germline, CDR1 KGHDR and CDR2 SFDVKD. The CDR3 loop spans 17 amino acids. The V gene end was trimmed by 3 bases and the J gene end by 2 bases; junction bases not matched to a gene: 6. CDR3 nucleotides: TGTGCCACCAGTGATCCTACCGGGACAGGGGGCAATCAGCCCCAGCATTTT. Amino acid sequence: CATSDPTGTGGNQPQHF.

Many counts were recorded for this clonotype. The chain is built from TRBV7-2 and TRBJ1-2; weak D call: TRBD1 (6 bases). The CDR3 is made up of 13 amino acids. Germline lookup yields CDR1 SGHTA and CDR2 FQGNSA. Trimming stripped 1 base from V and 6 bases from J, with 9 bases between. The CDR3 is CASSLDREHGYTF. In DNA, the CDR3 is TGTGCCAGCAGCTTAGACAGGGAGCATGGCTACACCTTC.

The J gene is TRBJ1-6, the V gene TRBV28; 7 nucleotides match TRBD1. The trim removed 4 bases at V and 7 bases at J, leaving 4 bases unmatched. The CDR3 has 14 amino acids. Germline lookup yields CDR1 MDHEN and CDR2 SYDVKM. CDR3 nucleotide sequence: TGTGCCAGCAGTTCCCGGGACAGAAATTCACCCCTCCACTTT. Residues: CASSSRDRNSPLHF. Variable domain in full (rest from reference TRBV28 and TRBJ1-6): DVKVTQSSRYLVKRTGEKVFLECVQDMDHENMFWYRQDPGLGLRLIYFSYDVKMKEKGDIPEGYSVSREKKERFSLILESASTNQTSMYLCASSSRDRNSPLHFGNGTRLTVT.

This clonotype was counted ten times or more. V is TRBV7-9 and J is TRBJ1-2; no clear D. Germline V gives CDR1 SEHNR, CDR2 FQNEAQ (reference sequence). Trimming took 5 bases from V and 4 from J, leaving 14 bases between them. The CDR3 runs 14 residues. The CDR3 sequence: CASSAREEGYGYTF. The CDR3 DNA follows: TGTGCCAGCAGCGCCCGCGAGGAGGGCTATGGCTACACCTTC.

This clonotype turned up a few times. The J gene is TRBJ1-5, the V gene TRBV12-3 or TRBV12-4; TRBD1 matches at 8 bases. V lost 6 bases and J lost 4; bases outside the gene matches: 11. This CDR3 is 16 amino acids long. CDR3 residues: CASRMQGALRNQPQHF. The CDR3 DNA is TGTGCCAGCAGGATGCAGGGGGCGTTAAGAAATCAGCCCCAGCATTTT.

This clonotype came up a few times. The chain couples TRBV7-8 to TRBJ2-7; 7 nucleotides line up with TRBD2. This CDR3 is 17 amino acids long. Germline V gene sequence: CDR1 SGHVS, CDR2 FQNEAQ. V trimming: 5 bases; J trimming: 3 bases; junction bases outside the gene matches: 16. The CDR3: CASSGGPSLAANYEQYF. The DNA for the CDR3 is TGTGCCAGCAGCGGAGGCCCAAGTCTAGCGGCCAACTACGAGCAGTACTTC.

This clonotype has a count of ten or more. In nucleotides, the CDR3 is TGTGCCAGCAGCTTTTACCCCAGCGGGAGTGGGTCAGATACGCAGTATTTT. It is translated as CASSFYPSGSGSDTQYF. The rearrangement uses TRBV7-2 and TRBJ2-3; 8 positions match TRBD2. V shed 3 bases, J shed 4 bases, and the junction held 12 bases outside the gene matches. Germline V gene lookup returns CDR1 SGHTA and CDR2 FQGNSA. The CDR3 runs 17 residues.